Listed here is a single T cell receptor (beta chain). The antigen is unknown. Sequencing was at survey level. The table came from immunoSEQ multiplex PCR; TCRdb's copy has only in-frame clones and leaves some out. The sample records just over 40,000 clones, more than 80% being singletons. The data derive from a study of STAT5B mutations in CD4+ large granular lymphocyte leukemia. Study-level results: Top patient clones used TRBV06 genes more often: 8/27 versus 2/35 in controls. Main leukemic clonotypes were patient-specific, but 25% appeared at low frequency elsewhere.

The ends lost 4 bases at V and 5 bases at J; junction bases unmatched: 9. Germline V gives CDR1 MNHEY, CDR2 SVGAGI. The CDR3 is 15 amino acids. V is TRBV6-5 and J is TRBJ2-7; 9 bases are shared with TRBD2. Sequenced material: CD4+ T cells from blood buffy coats. The clonotype was recovered from a human donor in good health. The CDR3 sequence is CASSSAGGGRNEQYF. The CDR3 nucleotides read TGTGCCAGCAGTTCCGCGGGGGGGGGTAGGAACGAGCAGTACTTC.